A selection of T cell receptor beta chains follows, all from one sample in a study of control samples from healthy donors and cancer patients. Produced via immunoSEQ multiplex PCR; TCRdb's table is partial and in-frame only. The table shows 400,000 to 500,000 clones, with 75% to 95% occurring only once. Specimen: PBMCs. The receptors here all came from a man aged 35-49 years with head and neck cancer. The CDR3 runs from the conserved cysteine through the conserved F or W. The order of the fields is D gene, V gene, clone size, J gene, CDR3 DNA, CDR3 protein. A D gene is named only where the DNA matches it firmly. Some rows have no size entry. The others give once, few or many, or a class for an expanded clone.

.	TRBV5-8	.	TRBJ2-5	TGTGCCAGCAGCCCCTACACAGGGCGAGAGACCCAGTACTTC	CASSPYTGRETQYF
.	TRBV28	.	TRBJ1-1	.	CASSSSGQQFEAFF
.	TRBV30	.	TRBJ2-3	TGTGCCTGGAGTCCAGCGGGTAGCACAGATACGCAGTATTTT	CAWSPAGSTDTQYF
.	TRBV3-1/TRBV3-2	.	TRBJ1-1	TGTGCCAGCAGCCACACCGGGACCCTAACTGAAGCTTTCTTT	CASSHTGTLTEAFF
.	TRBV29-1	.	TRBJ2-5	TGCAGCGTTAAAAGGGAGATCCAGTACTTC	CSVKREIQYF
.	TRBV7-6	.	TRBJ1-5	TGTGCCAGCAGCTTAAGGGGCGGGGGGGCCGACCAGCCCCAGCATTTT	CASSLRGGGADQPQHF
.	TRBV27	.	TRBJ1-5	TGTGCCAGCAGTCCCTCTTGGCGGGGCAGCAATCAGCCCCAGCATTTT	CASSPSWRGSNQPQHF
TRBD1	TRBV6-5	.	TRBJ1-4	TGTGCCAGCAGTTCCCAAGGACAGGGTTGGGTTGAAAAACTGTTTTTT	CASSSQGQGWVEKLFF
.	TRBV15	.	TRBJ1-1	TGTGCCACCAGCAGGGGGGGGGTTATCACTGAAGCTTTCTTT	CATSRGGVITEAFF
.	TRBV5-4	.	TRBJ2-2	TGTGCCAGCAGCTTGCGGTCAGGGGAGGGGACCGGGGAGCTGTTTTTT	CASSLRSGEGTGELFF
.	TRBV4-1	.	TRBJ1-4	TGCGCCAGCAGCCAAGAGAATCCAACTAATGAAAAACTGTTTTTT	CASSQENPTNEKLFF
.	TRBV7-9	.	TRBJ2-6	TGTGCCAGCAGCCTGTCCGGCTCTGGGGCCAACGTCCTGACTTTC	CASSLSGSGANVLTF
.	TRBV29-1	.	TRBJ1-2	TGCAGCGTGCAAACAGGGACCGGCTATGGCTACACCTTC	CSVQTGTGYGYTF
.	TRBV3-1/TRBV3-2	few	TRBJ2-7	TGTGCCAGCAGCCAGTCCGGGCCAAGCTCCTACGAGCAGTACTTC	CASSQSGPSSYEQYF
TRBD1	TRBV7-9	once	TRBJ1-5	TGTGCCAGCAGCTCGGATACGACAGGGGTTGGCAATCAGCCCCAGCATTTT	CASSSDTTGVGNQPQHF
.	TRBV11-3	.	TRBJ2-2	TGTGCCAGCAGCTTTCGGAACACCGGGGAGCTGTTTTTT	CASSFRNTGELFF
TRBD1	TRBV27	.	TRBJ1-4	TGTGCCAGCAGTTCGGGGACAGGGACAGAAAAACTGTTTTTT	CASSSGTGTEKLFF
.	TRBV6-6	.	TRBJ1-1	TGTGCCAGCAGTTTGAGGAGCCTCCCTTGGGCTTTCTTT	CASSLRSLPWAFF
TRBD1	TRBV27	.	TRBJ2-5	TGTGCCAGCTCGCACAGGGGTGAGACCCAGTACTTC	CASSHRGETQYF
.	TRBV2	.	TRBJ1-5	TGTGCCAGCGGGCAGGGGCCTCAACTTTATAGCAATCAGCCCCAGCATTTT	CASGQGPQLYSNQPQHF
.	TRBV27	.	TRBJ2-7	TGTGCCAGCAGTCCCCAGGACTACTCCTACGAGCAGTACTTC	CASSPQDYSYEQYF
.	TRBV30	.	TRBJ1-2	TGTGCCTGGGTGGCGAACGCTAACTATGGCTACACCTTC	CAWVANANYGYTF
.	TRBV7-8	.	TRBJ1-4	TGTGCCAGCAGCCGTCCCGGACTCGGACTGTTTTTT	CASSRPGLGLFF
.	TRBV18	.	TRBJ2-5	TGTGCCAGCTCACCCGGACCACCTCAAGAGACCCAGTACTTC	CASSPGPPQETQYF
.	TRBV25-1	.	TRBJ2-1	TGTGCCAGCAACCCCCCAGGTGCCGGCTCCTACAATGAGCAGTTCTTC	CASNPPGAGSYNEQFF
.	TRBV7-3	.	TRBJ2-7	TGTGCCAGCAGCTTAGGGGGCCCCGGGACACCCTACGAGCAGTACTTC	CASSLGGPGTPYEQYF
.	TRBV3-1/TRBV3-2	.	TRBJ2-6	TGTGCCAGCAGCCCTCAGGTTGGGCCTGGGGCCAACGTCCTGACTTTC	CASSPQVGPGANVLTF
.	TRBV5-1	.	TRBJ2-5	TGCGCCAGCAGCTTGGTCGGGGTCCAAGAGACCCAGTACTTC	CASSLVGVQETQYF
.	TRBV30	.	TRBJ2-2	TGTGCCTGGAGTACGCGAGAGACCGGGGAGCTGTTTTTT	CAWSTRETGELFF
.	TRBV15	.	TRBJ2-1	TGTGCCACCAGCAGAGAAGGGGATGAGCAGTTCTTC	CATSREGDEQFF
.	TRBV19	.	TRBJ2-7	TGTGCCAGTAGCACCTCGGGATCCTACGCCTACGAGCAGTACTTC	CASSTSGSYAYEQYF
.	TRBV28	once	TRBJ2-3	TGTGCCAGCAGTTCCTCGTGGGGGCAGCGGGATACGCAGTATTTT	CASSSSWGQRDTQYF
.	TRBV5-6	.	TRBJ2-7	TGTGCCAGCAGTTCCGATACAGCCGGATCCTACGAGCAGTACTTC	CASSSDTAGSYEQYF
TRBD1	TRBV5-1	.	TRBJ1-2	TGCGCCAGCAGCCGCGTAGGACAGGGGTTGAGTGGCTACACCTTC	CASSRVGQGLSGYTF
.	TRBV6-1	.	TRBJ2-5	TGTGCCAGCAGTGAAGTTGGGGGGCTAGAGACCCAGTACTTC	CASSEVGGLETQYF
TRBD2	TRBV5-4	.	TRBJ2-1	TGTGCCAGCAGCTTCTTAGCGGGGGGGCGAAATGAGCAGTTCTTC	CASSFLAGGRNEQFF
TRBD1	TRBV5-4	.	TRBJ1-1	TGTGCCAGCAGCCTTGGACAGGGGGCGGTCGACACTGAAGCTTTCTTT	CASSLGQGAVDTEAFF
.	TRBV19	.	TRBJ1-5	TGTGCCAGTAGTATGGACAGAAGCAATCAGCCCCAGCATTTT	CASSMDRSNQPQHF
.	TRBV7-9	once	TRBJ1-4	TGTGCCAGCAGCTTTGAACAGATTAATGAAAAACTGTTTTTT	CASSFEQINEKLFF
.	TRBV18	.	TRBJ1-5	TGTGCCAGCTCGCTTACAGGGAATAGCAATCAGCCCCAGCATTTT	CASSLTGNSNQPQHF
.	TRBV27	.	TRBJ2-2	TGTGCCAGCAGCTATTATGCCCTATCAAACACCGGGGAGCTGTTTTTT	CASSYYALSNTGELFF
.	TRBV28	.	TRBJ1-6	TGTGCCAGCAGTCCATCCCGCCAGGGACACTCTTATAATTCACCCCTCCACTTT	CASSPSRQGHSYNSPLHF
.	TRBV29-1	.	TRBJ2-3	TGCAGCGTTGAACGGGTGGGAACAGATACGCAGTATTTT	CSVERVGTDTQYF
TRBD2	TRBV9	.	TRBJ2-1	TGTGCCAGCAGTACTATATCGGGACTAGCGGGAGAGGTCGCCTACAATGAGCAGTTCTTC	CASSTISGLAGEVAYNEQFF
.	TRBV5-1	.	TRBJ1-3	TGCGCCAGCAGCTTGGGCGGCAATTCAATTACTGGAAACACCATATATTTT	CASSLGGNSITGNTIYF
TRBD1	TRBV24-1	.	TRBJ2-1	TGTGCCACCAGTGAGAGGGACAGGTACAATGAGCAGTTCTTC	CATSERDRYNEQFF
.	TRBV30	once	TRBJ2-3	TGTGCCTGGAACCAGTGGGGGAGCACAGATACGCAGTATTTT	CAWNQWGSTDTQYF
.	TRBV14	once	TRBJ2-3	TGTGCCAGCAGCCCCGGGGTTGCCGTTCCCACAGATACGCAGTATTTT	CASSPGVAVPTDTQYF
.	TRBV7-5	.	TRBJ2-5	TGTGCCAGAAGCGTAGGGGGGCGGGCTAGCGGACAAGAGACCCAGTACTTC	CARSVGGRASGQETQYF
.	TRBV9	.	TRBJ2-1	TGTGCCAGCAGCGAGAGGGGGGACGCCTACAATGAGCAGTTCTTC	CASSERGDAYNEQFF
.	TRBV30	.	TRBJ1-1	TGTGCCTGGAGCGTCGGGACACCCAACACTGAAGCTTTCTTT	CAWSVGTPNTEAFF
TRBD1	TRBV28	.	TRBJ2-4	TGTGCCAGCAGCGGACAGGTCGAAAACATTCAGTACTTC	CASSGQVENIQYF
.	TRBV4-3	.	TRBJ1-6	TGCGCCAGCAGCCAACTACTAACGGAGAATTCACCCCTCCACTTT	CASSQLLTENSPLHF